This TCR beta chain was sequenced in a study of cytomegalovirus exposure and HLA in healthy donors. Repertoires were generated with immunoSEQ multiplex PCR, while TCRdb's copy carries only in-frame clones and drops some. The table lists some 100,000 clones, approximately 88% of them singletons. J was trimmed by 8 bases and V by 5 bases; bases with no gene match: 6. CDR1 SGHAT and CDR2 FQNNGV come from the germline V gene. The CDR3 is 13 amino acids. What was sequenced was PBMCs. This sequence was found in a man between 18 and 29 years old in good health and CMV-seronegative. The chain links TRBV11-2 to TRBJ1-2; TRBD1 agrees at 9 bases. Here the CDR3 DNA reads TGTGCCAGCAGCCCAAGGGACAGGGACGGCTACACCTTC. Its protein product is CASSPRDRDGYTF. Together with reference TRBV11-2 and TRBJ1-2, the CDR3 gives the full variable domain: EAGVAQSPRYKIIEKRQSVAFWCNPISGHATLYWYQQILGQGPKLLIQFQNNGVVDDSQLPKDRFSAERLKGVDSTLKIQPAKLEDSAVYLCASSPRDRDGYTFGSGTRLTVV.